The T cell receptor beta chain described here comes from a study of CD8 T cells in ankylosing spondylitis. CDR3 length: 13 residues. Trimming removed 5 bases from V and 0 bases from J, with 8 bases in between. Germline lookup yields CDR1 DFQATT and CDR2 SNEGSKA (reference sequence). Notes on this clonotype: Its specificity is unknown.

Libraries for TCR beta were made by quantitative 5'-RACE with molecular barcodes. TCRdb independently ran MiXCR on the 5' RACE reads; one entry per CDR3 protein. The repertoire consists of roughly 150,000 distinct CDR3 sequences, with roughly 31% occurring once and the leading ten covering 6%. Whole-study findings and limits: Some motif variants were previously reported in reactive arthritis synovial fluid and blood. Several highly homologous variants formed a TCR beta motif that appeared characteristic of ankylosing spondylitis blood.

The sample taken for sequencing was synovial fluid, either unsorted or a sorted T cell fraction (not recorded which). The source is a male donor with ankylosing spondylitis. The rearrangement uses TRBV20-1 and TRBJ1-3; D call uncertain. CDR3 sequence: CSAGPHSGNTIYF. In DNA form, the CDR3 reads TGCAGTGCTGGGCCACACTCTGGAAACACCATATATTTT.